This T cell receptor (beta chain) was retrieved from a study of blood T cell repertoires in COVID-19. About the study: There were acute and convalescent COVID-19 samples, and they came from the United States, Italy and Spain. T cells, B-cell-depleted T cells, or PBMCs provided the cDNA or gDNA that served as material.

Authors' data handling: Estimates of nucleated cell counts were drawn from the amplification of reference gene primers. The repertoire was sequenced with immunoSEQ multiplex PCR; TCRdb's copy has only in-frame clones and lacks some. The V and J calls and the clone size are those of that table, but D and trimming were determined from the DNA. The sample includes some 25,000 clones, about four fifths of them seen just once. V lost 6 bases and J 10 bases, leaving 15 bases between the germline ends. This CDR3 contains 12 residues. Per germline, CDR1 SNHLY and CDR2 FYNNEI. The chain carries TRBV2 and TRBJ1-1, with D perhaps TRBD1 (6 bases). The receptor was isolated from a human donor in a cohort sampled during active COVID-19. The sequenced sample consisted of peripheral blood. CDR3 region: CASSATGRRAFF. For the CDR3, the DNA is TGTGCCAGCAGCGCAACAGGGCGCCGAGCTTTCTTT.